Detailed here is one T cell receptor beta chain. The data are from a study of blood T cell repertoires in COVID-19. In the original workflow: Researchers report that nucleated cell counts were estimated from reference gene primer amplification. Some clones are missing from TCRdb's copy, which holds only in-frame ones; the method was immunoSEQ multiplex PCR. The D gene and trimming were derived from the DNA, and the V and J assignments and clone size from that table. The sample includes under 300,000 clones, about 88% seen only once; the top ten take approximately 7%. Per the germline V gene, CDR1 is MNHEY and CDR2 is SVGAGI. Trimming left V 6 bases short and J 4 bases short, with 10 bases between. The CDR3 sequence is 13 residues long.

This sequence was found in a woman aged 70-85 years with active or convalescent COVID-19. This chain joins TRBV6-5 and TRBJ1-3; no clear D gene. Sequences were obtained from peripheral blood. CDR3 coding DNA: TGTGCCAGCAGCCAGACCAGGGGAAACACCATATATTTT. It codes for CASSQTRGNTIYF.